This T cell receptor (beta chain) was captured by sequencing in a study of blood T cell repertoires in COVID-19. The overall study: PBMCs, B-cell-depleted T cells, or T cells were the source of the cDNA or gDNA that made up the material.

Looked up from germline, CDR1 is MDHEN and CDR2 is SYDVKM. The V gene lost 4 bases and the J gene lost 4 bases, with 4 bases spanning the gap. This CDR3 comprises 11 residues. The assay was immunoSEQ multiplex PCR, and TCRdb's table has in-frame clones only and misses some. The table records 200,000 to 300,000 clones, 84% of them present only once. The source is a man between 60 and 75 years old with acute or convalescent COVID-19. This chain joins TRBV28 and TRBJ1-2; D is unclear. The specimen sequenced was peripheral blood. The CDR3 loop reads CASSSLYGYTF. The CDR3 nucleotides are TGTGCCAGCAGTTCCCTCTATGGCTACACCTTC.